This record looks at one T cell receptor (beta chain) sequence and its context. Its antigen remains unidentified. The data derive from a study of CD4 T cells in relation to SARS-CoV-2 and coronaviruses. Study in general: After roughly 9 days of antigen culture, PBMC TCR beta CDR3s were sequenced.

The data were produced by immunoSEQ multiplex PCR, yet TCRdb's version contains in-frame clones alone and is incomplete. The data show roughly 23,000 clones, over 70% seen once. This CDR3 comprises 15 residues. General study results and limits: Pre-pandemic and post-infection samples never came from the same donor. About 65% of donors had memory CD4+ clonotypes crossrecognizing SARS-CoV-2 and common cold coronavirus spike.

Before the COVID-19 pandemic, during about 2010-2019, CD4+ T cells were taken from unexposed donors. The cells were cultured for approximately ten days before CD4+ T cells were isolated. As cell numbers allowed, unexposed-donor CD4+ T cells faced SARS-CoV-2 S/N and four cold-coronavirus spikes. The chain couples TRBV21-1 to TRBJ2-6; the DNA was not used to check the table's D call, TRBD2. TRBV21-1 is flagged as a pseudogene. The TCR was taken from a human donor in good health. Specimen: CD4+ T cells from PBMCs, cultured in vitro. The CDR3 loop reads CASSKGETGANVLTF. The CDR3 bases are TGTGCCAGCAGCAAAGGCGAGACTGGGGCCAACGTCCTGACTTTC.